This is a list of T cell receptor beta chains from one sample in a study of T cell responses to AZD1222 COVID-19 vaccine. The repertoire was sequenced with immunoSEQ multiplex PCR; TCRdb's copy has only in-frame clones and lacks some. The sample yields about 77,000 clones, roughly 90% seen once. Here the sequenced sample was peripheral blood, taken 28 days after the second AZD1222 dose. These receptors came from an adult who received the AZD1222 COVID-19 vaccine. CDR3s include the opening cysteine and the closing phenylalanine or tryptophan. The D gene is left open where the match is weak. Expanded clones get a size class; other rows say once, few or many, or leave the size out.

DNA | CDR3 | length | J | D | size | V
TGTGCCAGCAGATTAGCGGGAGACCTAATCTCTGGGGCCAACGTCCTGACTTTC | CASRLAGDLISGANVLTF | 18 | TRBJ2-6 | TRBD2 | NA | TRBV7-9
TGTGCCACCAGTGACTTGGGACTAGCGGAGAACACCGGGGAGCTGTTTTTT | CATSDLGLAENTGELFF | 17 | TRBJ2-2 | TRBD2 | NA | TRBV24-1
TGTGCCAGCAGCCAGGAGAGGGGCGATGAGCAGTTCTTC | CASSQERGDEQFF | 13 | TRBJ2-1 | NA | once | TRBV7-9
TGTGCCTGCCGCGGGGCAGCGAACACCGGGGAGCTGTTTTTT | CACRGAANTGELFF | 14 | TRBJ2-2 | NA | NA | TRBV30
TGTGCCAGCTCACCTACTACGGCAGATACGCAGTATTTT | CASSPTTADTQYF | 13 | TRBJ2-3 | NA | NA | TRBV18
TGTGCCAGCAGCTCCCTCTCGGGATGGGGCATTCAGTACTTC | CASSSLSGWGIQYF | 14 | TRBJ2-4 | NA | NA | TRBV11-2
TGTGCCAGCTCACCGGACTCTTCCAGGGGCACCGGGGAGCTGTTTTTT | CASSPDSSRGTGELFF | 16 | TRBJ2-2 | NA | NA | TRBV18
TGTGCCAGCAGCTTAGAAAGCGACAGTTCCTACGAGCAGTACTTC | CASSLESDSSYEQYF | 15 | TRBJ2-7 | NA | NA | TRBV11-3
TGTGCCAGCGGGAGGGCCGCGTCCTACGAGCAGTACTTC | CASGRAASYEQYF | 13 | TRBJ2-7 | TRBD2 | once | TRBV12-3/TRBV12-4
TGCGCCAGCAGCTTGGAAGGGCGGATCACAGATACGCAGTATTTT | CASSLEGRITDTQYF | 15 | TRBJ2-3 | NA | NA | TRBV5-1
TGTGCCAGCAGCTATACATCAGGGACGACCGAAAAACTGTTTTTT | CASSYTSGTTEKLFF | 15 | TRBJ1-4 | NA | NA | TRBV7-2
TGTGCCAGCAGCTTAGACCCAGCATACAATGAGCAGTTCTTC | CASSLDPAYNEQFF | 14 | TRBJ2-1 | NA | NA | TRBV7-2
TGTGCCTGGAGGCGACAGGGGCCCGCCTACGAGCAGTACTTC | CAWRRQGPAYEQYF | 14 | TRBJ2-7 | TRBD1 | NA | TRBV30
TGTGCCAGCAGCTTACCTTCGACAGGGAGGGATACGCAGTATTTT | CASSLPSTGRDTQYF | 15 | TRBJ2-3 | NA | NA | TRBV7-2
TGTGCCAGTAGGGCGGGGACAGGGATTTCCGGCGAGCAGTACTTC | CASRAGTGISGEQYF | 15 | TRBJ2-7 | TRBD1 | medium-sized | TRBV19
TGTGCCAGCAGCGCGGGACAGGGTGAGGATTCACCCCTCCACTTT | CASSAGQGEDSPLHF | 15 | TRBJ1-6 | TRBD1 | NA | TRBV11-3
TGCAGTGCCCTAGGCTACGAGCAGTACTTC | CSALGYEQYF | 10 | TRBJ2-7 | NA | few | TRBV20-1
TGTGCCAGCGCCGGTCGGGTAGTAGGCAATTCACCCCTCCACTTT | CASAGRVVGNSPLHF | 15 | TRBJ1-6 | NA | NA | TRBV5-6
TGCGCCAGCAGCGTCGGGGACGACAATGAGCAGTTCTTC | CASSVGDDNEQFF | 13 | TRBJ2-1 | NA | few | TRBV10-2
TGCGCCAGCGCTTCCGGGACTATTTATGGCTACACCTTC | CASASGTIYGYTF | 13 | TRBJ1-2 | NA | NA | TRBV5-1
TGCGCCAGCAGTGAGATCAAAGAAGGGACAGGGATCGGTACCGAGCAGTACTTC | CASSEIKEGTGIGTEQYF | 18 | TRBJ2-7 | TRBD1 | few | TRBV10-1
TGTGCCAGCAGCTTAACTACCAGGGGGCCCCAGTATTTT | CASSLTTRGPQYF | 13 | TRBJ2-3 | TRBD1 | few | TRBV7-3
TGTGCCACCAGTGAGGGGGGGAAGGGGACCCAGTACTTC | CATSEGGKGTQYF | 13 | TRBJ2-5 | TRBD2 | NA | TRBV24-1
TGTGCCAGCAGGACCTCCGGGACAGGCAATCAGCCCCAGCATTTT | CASRTSGTGNQPQHF | 15 | TRBJ1-5 | TRBD1 | once | TRBV28
TGTGCCACCAGTTCTGGGGGACAGGGGGCTGATGAAGCTTTCTTT | CATSSGGQGADEAFF | 15 | TRBJ1-1 | TRBD1 | NA | TRBV15
TGTGCCAGCAGTTTGGCCGGACAGGCCTATGGCTACACCTTC | CASSLAGQAYGYTF | 14 | TRBJ1-2 | TRBD1 | NA | TRBV28
TGTGCCAGCAGCCGCCGGGACAGACGCGAGCAGTACTTC | CASSRRDRREQYF | 13 | TRBJ2-7 | TRBD1 | NA | TRBV3-1/TRBV3-2
TGTGCCAGCAGTATGCTAGCTACCTCCTACGAGCAGTACTTC | CASSMLATSYEQYF | 14 | TRBJ2-7 | NA | NA | TRBV27
TGTGCCAGCAGTCGGGACAGGGTAGACTCACCCCTCCACTTT | CASSRDRVDSPLHF | 14 | TRBJ1-6 | TRBD1 | NA | TRBV27
TGCGCCAGCAGCCTTAAGACAGGGTTCACACCTAACTATGGCTACACCTTC | CASSLKTGFTPNYGYTF | 17 | TRBJ1-2 | TRBD1 | NA | TRBV5-1
TGTGCCAGCAGCCCAGCAGGGGCAACTAATGAAAAACTGTTTTTT | CASSPAGATNEKLFF | 15 | TRBJ1-4 | NA | NA | TRBV28
TGTGCCTGGAGTGCAGCCCCCCAAGCTTTCTTT | CAWSAAPQAFF | 11 | TRBJ1-1 | NA | NA | TRBV30
TGTGCCAGCAGTCTGGGGGGTAGGAGCACTGAAGCTTTCTTT | CASSLGGRSTEAFF | 14 | TRBJ1-1 | NA | NA | TRBV6-5
TGTGCCACCACATCCGGGACCCATAGCAATCAGCCCCAGCATTTT | CATTSGTHSNQPQHF | 15 | TRBJ1-5 | NA | NA | TRBV19
TGTGCCAGCAGTTTTACCGGGACAGGGGACACCGGGGAGCTGTTTTTT | CASSFTGTGDTGELFF | 16 | TRBJ2-2 | TRBD1 | NA | TRBV28
TGTGCCAGCTCAACAACAGAGAACTATGGCTACACCTTC | CASSTTENYGYTF | 13 | TRBJ1-2 | NA | NA | TRBV18
TGTGCCAGCAGTTACGATGGGGGAGGGCGAGATACGCAGTATTTT | CASSYDGGGRDTQYF | 15 | TRBJ2-3 | TRBD2 | NA | TRBV6-2/TRBV6-3
TGTGCCAGCAGCTTGGAGGGTTTCTATGGCTACACCTTC | CASSLEGFYGYTF | 13 | TRBJ1-2 | NA | NA | TRBV7-2
TGTGCCAGCAGCTTAAGCGGGAGGGGGGGAGAGACCCAGTACTTC | CASSLSGRGGETQYF | 15 | TRBJ2-5 | TRBD2 | once | TRBV5-4
TGTGCCAGCAGTTGGGACAGGGGGCGCCCAGATACGCAGTATTTT | CASSWDRGRPDTQYF | 15 | TRBJ2-3 | TRBD1 | NA | TRBV6-5
TGCGCCAGCAGCTTGGCAGTGGATGGCTACACCTTC | CASSLAVDGYTF | 12 | TRBJ1-2 | NA | NA | TRBV5-1
TGTGCCAGCAGCTTGGATAGGACTAGCGGCCACGAGCAGTACTTC | CASSLDRTSGHEQYF | 15 | TRBJ2-7 | TRBD2 | NA | TRBV5-4
TGCGCCAGCGGGTACACCGGGGAGCTGTTTTTT | CASGYTGELFF | 11 | TRBJ2-2 | NA | NA | TRBV5-1
TGTGCCACCAGTGACCCCTCTAGCGGGAGGTACGAGCAGTACTTC | CATSDPSSGRYEQYF | 15 | TRBJ2-7 | TRBD2 | NA | TRBV24-1
TGCAGCGTTGAAGATCCATTAGGGGGCAAGGATTTTGGAAACACCATATATTTT | CSVEDPLGGKDFGNTIYF | 18 | TRBJ1-3 | TRBD1 | NA | TRBV29-1
TGTGCCAGCAGTTTATATACGAAGTGGGCTAATCAGCCCCAGCATTTT | CASSLYTKWANQPQHF | 16 | TRBJ1-5 | NA | NA | TRBV28
TGTGCCAGCAGCTTAGAGGCGGCAGGGCACTCTGGAAACACCATATATTTT | CASSLEAAGHSGNTIYF | 17 | TRBJ1-3 | NA | NA | TRBV7-2
TGTGCCATCAGTGATCCAACGACAGGGCCAGATACCGGGGCTTTCTTT | CAISDPTTGPDTGAFF | 16 | TRBJ1-1 | TRBD1 | once | TRBV10-3
TGTGCCTGGAGACCGGGGGGGGTGCGGGAAAAACTGTTTTTT | CAWRPGGVREKLFF | 14 | TRBJ1-4 | NA | NA | TRBV30
TGTGCCAGCAGTTTTCGTCGGACAGGCAGTGCTGAAGCTTTCTTT | CASSFRRTGSAEAFF | 15 | TRBJ1-1 | TRBD1 | NA | TRBV28
TGTGCCAGCAGCGCGATGGACAGTAATAACTATGGCTACACCTTC | CASSAMDSNNYGYTF | 15 | TRBJ1-2 | NA | few | TRBV5-4
TGCGCCAGCAGTGAGTGGGTAAACACTGAAGCTTTCTTT | CASSEWVNTEAFF | 13 | TRBJ1-1 | NA | NA | TRBV10-1
TGTGCCACCAGTGATTTGTTAGATAGCGGCAGGCAGTTCTTC | CATSDLLDSGRQFF | 14 | TRBJ2-1 | NA | NA | TRBV24-1
TGTGCCAGCAGGGTTGATGAAAAACTGTTTTTT | CASRVDEKLFF | 11 | TRBJ1-4 | NA | once | TRBV28
TGTGCCAGCAGTTACACTAGCGGGAGGCTCACCGGGGAGCTGTTTTTT | CASSYTSGRLTGELFF | 16 | TRBJ2-2 | TRBD2 | once | TRBV6-2/TRBV6-3